A single sample gave rise to the 26 T cell receptor beta chains below, sequenced in a study of human T cells and chemical hapten exposure. TCRdb called the RACE reads again in MiXCR, with one record for every CDR3 protein. The table records about 350,000 distinct CDR3 sequences, about 5% of them present only once. Specified time point: pre-sensitization, week 0. The treatment: therapeutic diphenylcyclopropenone sensitization with weekly scalp DPC. The material sequenced was whole blood, taken in connection with sensitization to the hapten diphenylcyclopropenone (DPC). The origin of the receptors is a woman younger than 35 with alopecia areata. Some clones in this sample may be carry-over from other donors' samples.

The CDR3 is CASSQDLVTGIYEQYF. CDR3 in DNA: TGTGCCAGCAGCCAAGATTTGGTAACAGGGATCTACGAGCAGTACTTC. The J gene is TRBJ2-7, the V gene TRBV4-2; the D gene is possibly TRBD1 (6 bases). The CDR3 totals 16 residues. V was shortened by 0 bases and J by 3 bases, with 15 bases between the two germline ends. From germline, CDR1 is LGHNA and CDR2 YNFKEQ.

This clonotype has at least ten counts. The chain couples TRBV7-3 to TRBJ2-6; D is unclear. Germline V CDR1 and CDR2: SGHTA, FQGTGA. With 5 bases removed from V and 0 bases from J, the gap between germline ends came to 8 bases. This CDR3 region has 15 residues. The DNA for the CDR3 is TGTGCCAGCAGCCCGCAACTCTCTGGGGCCAACGTCCTGACTTTC. Translation: CASSPQLSGANVLTF. The complete variable domain, with remaining parts taken from reference TRBV7-3 and TRBJ2-6, reads GAGVSQTPSNKVTEKGKYVELRCDPISGHTALYWYRQSLGQGPEFLIYFQGTGAADDSGLPNDRFFAVRPEGSVSTLKIQRTERGDSAVYLCASSPQLSGANVLTFGAGSRLTVL.

Ten or more counts support this clonotype. The V call is TRBV4-3, the J call TRBJ1-1; TRBD1 is a possible D gene (6 bases). The CDR3 runs 15 residues. From germline, CDR1 is LGHNA and CDR2 YSLEER. With 2 bases removed from V and 1 base from J, the gap between germline ends came to 11 bases. The CDR3: CASSQTDRRNTEAFF. The CDR3, as DNA: TGCGCCAGCAGCCAAACGGACAGAAGGAACACTGAAGCTTTCTTT.

On this clonotype: Given a much more abundant clone one base away, this may be a read error. The chain combines TRBV6-6 with TRBJ2-6; no firm D call. The CDR3 extends over 15 amino acids. Trimming left V 7 bases short and J 1 base short, with 11 bases between. The V gene's germline CDR1 is MNHNY and CDR2 SVGAGI (reference sequence). The CDR3 here is CASTGRLSGANVLTF. The CDR3 DNA sequence: TGTGCCAGCACCGGACGGCTTTCTGGGGCCAACGTCCTGACTTTC.

The table lists this clonotype with many counts. The chain recombines TRBV28 with TRBJ1-4; D may be TRBD1 (5 bases). The germline gives CDR1 MDHEN, CDR2 SYDVKM. The V gene lost 3 bases and the J gene lost 0 bases, with 14 bases spanning the gap. The CDR3 loop spans 17 amino acids. CDR3 DNA sequence: TGTGCCAGCAGTTTTTTTGGGGCGGGTTCAACTAATGAAAAACTGTTTTTT. Amino acid sequence: CASSFFGAGSTNEKLFF.

The V call is TRBV25-1, the J call TRBJ1-1; D ambiguous. The V gene's germline CDR1 is MGHDK and CDR2 SYGVNS. This CDR3 is built from 13 residues. V shed 5 bases and J shed 1 base, with 8 bases lying between them. The CDR3 spells CASSRPGNTEAFF. DNA of the CDR3: TGTGCCAGCAGTCGTCCAGGGAACACTGAAGCTTTCTTT.

This clonotype was seen many times. The chain is built from TRBV2 and TRBJ1-5; D is perhaps TRBD1 (5 bases). This CDR3 spans 15 amino acids. Germline V lookup: CDR1 SNHLY, CDR2 FYNNEI. The germline V and J ends were trimmed by 8 bases and 0 bases, with 14 bases remaining between them. In DNA form, the CDR3 reads TGTGCCAGCGAAAAGGGACCGTTTAGCAATCAGCCCCAGCATTTT. As protein: CASEKGPFSNQPQHF. Complete variable domain (other parts from reference TRBV2 and TRBJ1-5): EPEVTQTPSHQVTQMGQEVILRCVPISNHLYFYWYRQILGQKVEFLVSFYNNEISEKSEIFDDQFSVERPDGSNFTLKIRSTKLEDSAMYFCASEKGPFSNQPQHFGDGTRLSIL.

V gene TRBV4-3 combines with J gene TRBJ2-3; tentative D call: TRBD2 (5 bases). CDR3 size: 16 residues. V was pared by 0 bases and J by 3 bases, with 13 bases between. Germline-derived CDR1 and CDR2 are LGHNA and YSLEER. CDR3 amino acids: CASSQDSSRVTDTQYF. In DNA, the CDR3 is TGCGCCAGCAGCCAAGATAGCTCGAGGGTAACAGATACGCAGTATTTT.

This clonotype was seen repeatedly, ten times or more. This chain joins TRBV6-1 and TRBJ1-6, with no clear D. CDR1 MNHNS and CDR2 SASEGT come from the germline V gene. The CDR3 totals 12 residues. Trimming shortened V by 8 bases and J by 9 bases, and 11 bases separated the two germline ends. The CDR3: CASQPGLSPLHF. The CDR3 DNA sequence: TGTGCCAGCCAGCCGGGTCTTTCACCCCTCCACTTT.

This clonotype showed up many times. The chain couples TRBV12-3 or TRBV12-4 to TRBJ2-1; D is undetermined. Deletions cut 4 bases from V and 14 bases from J, with 12 bases between. The CDR3 has 11 amino acids. The DNA for the CDR3 is TGTGCCAGCAGTTCAGGCCGAAGGGAGTTCTTC. It translates to CASSSGRREFF.

V gene TRBV12-3 or TRBV12-4 combines with J gene TRBJ1-5; TRBD1 matches at 12 bases. V dropped 6 bases and J dropped 9; count of bases not matched to a gene: 6. The CDR3 consists of 14 residues. The CDR3 DNA sequence: TGTGCCAGCAGCGCGGGACAGGGGGCTGCGCCCCAGCATTTT. The encoded protein is CASSAGQGAAPQHF.

The gene calls are TRBV5-1 and TRBJ2-7; D could derive from TRBD1 or TRBD2 (8 bases each). The CDR3 contains 13 residues. The V end lost 7 bases, the J end lost 4 bases, and 15 bases lay between the germline ends. Per germline, CDR1 SGHRS and CDR2 YFSETQ. As DNA, the CDR3 is TGCGCCAGCCGGGAGGGACAGGCATACGAGCAGTACTTC. This sequence encodes CASREGQAYEQYF. The full variable domain, its missing parts supplied by reference TRBV5-1 and TRBJ2-7, is KAGVTQTPRYLIKTRGQQVTLSCSPISGHRSVSWYQQTPGQGLQFLFEYFSETQRNKGNFPGRFSGRQFSNSRSEMNVSTLELGDSALYLCASREGQAYEQYFGPGTRLTVT.

Worth noting for this clonotype: A read error is possible here, since a much larger clone lies one base away. The CDR3 is CASSFRETYEQYF. CDR3 DNA sequence: TGTGCCAGCAGTTTCAGAGAGACCTACGAGCAGTACTTC. The chain joins TRBV7-9 to TRBJ2-7; D gene uncertain. The ends were cut back, 6 bases at V and 2 bases at J, with 11 bases in the middle. The germline V gene encodes CDR1 SEHNR and CDR2 FQNEAQ (reference sequence). The CDR3 sequence is 13 residues long.

The chain has TRBV15 and TRBJ2-5; D could derive from TRBD1 or TRBD2 (5 bases each). The CDR3 extends over 13 amino acids. Germline CDR1 and CDR2: LNHNV and YYDKDF (reference sequence). The V end lost 5 bases, the J end lost 2 bases, and 9 bases lay between the germline ends. CDR3 loop: CATSLGRQETQYF. The CDR3 DNA follows: TGTGCCACCAGCTTGGGACGTCAAGAGACCCAGTACTTC.

This clonotype appeared many times. The rearrangement uses TRBV5-1 and TRBJ1-6, with unresolved D. Per germline, CDR1 SGHRS and CDR2 YFSETQ. CDR3 length equals 14 residues. Trimming removed 1 base from V and 5 bases from J, with 7 bases in between. The CDR3 DNA is TGCGCCAGCAGCTTGTATCAAGATAATTCACCCCTCCACTTT. It codes for CASSLYQDNSPLHF.

This clonotype occurred many times. An end of the junction does not agree with germline; a read error may underlie this. This chain links TRBV27 with TRBJ1-1; 7 bases line up with TRBD1. CDR3 length: 15 residues. Germline-derived CDR1 and CDR2 are MNHEY and SMNVEV (reference sequence). The CDR3 coding sequence is TGTGCCAGCAGTTCCGCCCAGGGGGTGAAGACTGAAGCTTTCTTT. Protein sequence: CASSSAQGVKTEAFF.

This clonotype has more than one count but fewer than ten. The CDR3 loop reads CASSPRTSGGLSTDTQYF. The DNA for the CDR3 is TGCGCCAGCAGCCCGAGGACTAGCGGGGGACTTAGCACAGATACGCAGTATTTT. This chain links TRBV5-1 with TRBJ2-3; the match to TRBD2 covers 13 bases. J was trimmed by 0 bases and V by 4 bases; bases with no gene match: 8. Germline V gene sequence: CDR1 SGHRS, CDR2 YFSETQ. This CDR3 region has 18 residues.

This clonotype was observed at least ten times. This chain connects TRBV20-1 to TRBJ2-3; 11 nucleotides match TRBD2. Looked up from germline, CDR1 is DFQATT and CDR2 is SNEGSKA (reference sequence). The trim removed 5 bases at V and 2 bases at J, leaving 3 bases unmatched. The CDR3 spans 14 residues. The CDR3 bases are TGCAGTGCTCGGACTAGCGGGTTCACAGATACGCAGTATTTT. It codes for CSARTSGFTDTQYF.

This clonotype showed up just a few times. The chain uses TRBV29-1 and TRBJ2-5; TRBD2 agrees at 7 bases. The CDR3 has 14 residues. Germline-derived CDR1 and CDR2 are SQVTM and ANQGSEA. V gave up 1 base and J gave up 1 base; unmatched junction bases: 3. DNA of the CDR3: TGCAGCGTTGAAGCTAGCGGTACCCAAGAGACCCAGTACTTC. It is translated as CSVEASGTQETQYF.

This clonotype has just a few counts. This chain links TRBV20-1 with TRBJ1-5; unclear D gene. Trimming took 0 bases from V and 5 from J, leaving 14 bases between them. The CDR3 totals 15 residues. Germline V gives CDR1 DFQATT, CDR2 SNEGSKA (reference sequence). The CDR3 nucleotides are TGCAGTGCTAGAGATCTAACAGTTCTCGATCAGCCCCAGCATTTT. Encoded protein: CSARDLTVLDQPQHF.

This clonotype appeared many times. The chain employs TRBV9 and TRBJ2-3, with D perhaps TRBD1 (6 bases). Looked up from germline, CDR1 is SGDLS and CDR2 is YYNGEE. The CDR3 sequence is 16 residues long. V lost 2 bases, J lost 6 bases, and 19 bases lay in between. The CDR3: CASSVTGTPASDTQYF. In DNA form, the CDR3 reads TGTGCCAGCAGCGTCACCGGGACACCCGCTTCCGATACGCAGTATTTT.

This clonotype was picked up many times. The V call is TRBV3-1, the J call TRBJ2-3, with TRBD2 identical over 8 bases. Trimming removed 2 bases from V and 2 bases from J; junction bases left unmatched: 9. CDR3 length: 17 residues. Germline lookup yields CDR1 LGHDT and CDR2 YNNKEL (reference sequence). The CDR3 loop is CASSQRVAGGPTDTQYF. In nucleotides, the CDR3 is TGTGCCAGCAGCCAAAGAGTTGCGGGGGGTCCCACAGATACGCAGTATTTT.

V and J are TRBV12-3 or TRBV12-4 and TRBJ1-2; no definite D call. V was cut by 7 bases and J by 5 bases, with 11 bases left in between. The CDR3 is 12 residues long. CDR3 coding DNA: TGTGCCAGCAACCAAGCGGAATATGGCTACACCTTC. Protein sequence: CASNQAEYGYTF.

The chain combines TRBV9 with TRBJ1-1; D gene unclear. Germline CDR1 SGDLS, CDR2 YYNGEE. The CDR3 runs to 14 residues. Trimming removed 0 bases at V and 1 base at J, with 7 bases between. In DNA form, the CDR3 reads TGTGCCAGCAGCGTAGGGCACAAGAACACTGAAGCTTTCTTT. Translation gives CASSVGHKNTEAFF. The whole variable domain, remainder taken from reference TRBV9 and TRBJ1-1, is DSGVTQTPKHLITATGQRVTLRCSPRSGDLSVYWYQQSLDQGLQFLIQYYNGEERAKGNILERFSAQQFPDLHSELNLSSLELGDSALYFCASSVGHKNTEAFFGQGTRLTVV.

This clonotype was seen repeatedly, ten times or more. The CDR3 loop reads CASSYSKFGVSGQPQHF. The CDR3, as DNA: TGTGCCAGCAGTTACTCGAAATTCGGGGTCTCGGGTCAGCCCCAGCATTTT. V gene TRBV6-2 or TRBV6-3 combines with J gene TRBJ1-5; D unclear. The CDR3 runs 17 residues. Trimming left V 0 bases short and J 6 bases short, with 18 bases between. Germline assignment: CDR1 MNHEY and CDR2 SVGEGT.

Ten or more counts support this clonotype. The CDR3 loop reads CASSLVGRGLKTDTQYF. CDR3 DNA: TGTGCCAGCAGCTTAGTAGGGCGGGGGCTAAAGACAGATACGCAGTATTTT. The chain links TRBV7-8 to TRBJ2-3; D might be TRBD2 (7 bases). The CDR3 has 17 residues. Trimming cost V 1 base and J 3 bases, with 17 bases left between them. The germline V gene encodes CDR1 SGHVS and CDR2 FQNEAQ. Full variable domain (missing parts from reference TRBV7-8 and TRBJ2-3): GAGVSQSPRYKVAKRGQDVALRCDPISGHVSLFWYQQALGQGPEFLTYFQNEAQLDKSGLPSDRFFAERPEGSVSTLKIQRTQQEDSAVYLCASSLVGRGLKTDTQYFGPGTRLTVL.